These 18 T cell receptor beta chains share one sample of origin, sequenced in a study of T cell clusters in autoimmune cytopenias. Each sample's input was 250 to 300 ng genomic DNA, 40,000 or so genome equivalents. TRB was amplified by touch-down multiplex PCR, primer pools A and B combined. Reprocessing the multiplex PCR reads, TCRdb reports a single entry for every CDR3 protein and omits DNA. Found here are around 5,000 distinct CDR3 sequences; the top ten clones hold approximately 50%. In addition, the sample was reused for a study of T cell repertoires in aging, cancer and after chemotherapy.

The source material was peripheral blood. The receptor set was obtained from a human donor in good health.

V usage is TRBV18 and J usage is TRBJ1-5; TCRdb lists TRBD1, though no DNA is available to test this call. Germline V CDR1 and CDR2: KGHSH, LQKENI. The length of the CDR3 is 15 residues. The CDR3 protein is CASSPTDRNNQPQHF.

This rearrangement joins TRBV13 to TRBJ2-7; TCRdb's D call, TRBD1, is unchecked because there is no DNA. Germline loops: CDR1 PRHDT, CDR2 FYEKMQ (reference sequence). The CDR3 runs to 12 residues. The CDR3 loop is CASSSDRDEQYF.

The chain uses TRBV10-3 and TRBJ2-1; the D gene TCRdb calls, TRBD1, cannot be checked with no DNA. The CDR3 has 14 residues. Germline V gene data show CDR1 as ENHRY and CDR2 as SYGVKD. CDR3 sequence reads: CAISVGQGVDEQFF.

V is TRBV27 and J is TRBJ2-7; checking the TCRdb D call of TRBD1 is not possible without DNA. The CDR3 totals 18 residues. The germline V gene has CDR1 MNHEY and CDR2 SMNVEV (reference sequence). The CDR3 spells CASSLTGTGLLAAYEQYF.

The CDR3 is CASGDLKGVSTYEQYF. V is TRBV13 and J is TRBJ2-7; without DNA, the TCRdb call of TRBD1 cannot be checked. Per germline, CDR1 PRHDT and CDR2 FYEKMQ (reference sequence). CDR3 length: 16 amino acids.

This chain connects TRBV6-5 to TRBJ2-3; TCRdb calls TRBD2, which cannot be checked without DNA. From germline, CDR1 is MNHEY and CDR2 SVGAGI. The CDR3 runs 16 residues. The CDR3 protein is CASSSGLLADTDTQYF.

In terms of frequency, this clonotype is medium-sized. The V call is TRBV30, the J call TRBJ2-6; without DNA, the TCRdb call of TRBD1 cannot be checked. Germline CDR1 GTSNPN, CDR2 SVGIG (reference sequence). CDR3 size: 16 residues. The CDR3 here is CAWSSPGVSWANVLTF. Drawing the rest from reference TRBV30 and TRBJ2-6, the complete variable domain is SQTIHQWPATLVQPVGSPLSLECTVEGTSNPNLYWYRQAAGRGLQLLFYSVGIGQISSEVPQNLSASRPQDRQFILSSKKLLLSDSGFYLCAWSSPGVSWANVLTFGAGSRLTVL.

The chain combines TRBV6-2 or TRBV6-3 with TRBJ2-7; the D call of TRBD1 rests on TCRdb alone, since no DNA is present to check it. CDR3 length: 14 residues. Per the germline V gene, CDR1 is MNHEY and CDR2 is SVGEGT. The CDR3 protein is CASSETAGGYEQYF.

This clonotype is labeled medium-sized based on frequency. The chain joins TRBV30 to TRBJ1-2; with no DNA, the TCRdb D assignment of TRBD1 cannot be verified. Germline assignment: CDR1 GTSNPN and CDR2 SVGIG (reference sequence). There are 14 residues in the CDR3. The CDR3 is CAWSRQGALTGYTF. The entire variable domain, with the rest obtained from reference TRBV30 and TRBJ1-2, is as follows: SQTIHQWPATLVQPVGSPLSLECTVEGTSNPNLYWYRQAAGRGLQLLFYSVGIGQISSEVPQNLSASRPQDRQFILSSKKLLLSDSGFYLCAWSRQGALTGYTFGSGTRLTVV.

This rearrangement joins TRBV6-5 to TRBJ2-3; TCRdb calls TRBD1, which cannot be checked without DNA. CDR1 is MNHEY and CDR2 is SVGAGI in the germline V gene. The CDR3 runs 15 residues. CDR3 protein: CASSQVGRGTDTQYF.

Frequency places this clonotype as medium-sized. The V call is TRBV29-1, the J call TRBJ2-3. From germline, CDR1 is SQVTM and CDR2 ANQGSEA. The CDR3 is 13 amino acids. CDR3 amino acids: CSVVASSTDTQYF.

V is TRBV6-5 and J is TRBJ2-7. The CDR3 runs 14 residues. Germline values: CDR1 MNHEY, CDR2 SVGAGI. Here the CDR3 reads CASSYSREPYEQYF.

By frequency, this clonotype is medium-sized. The CDR3 here is CSVEGQYTDTQYF. The chain uses TRBV29-1 and TRBJ2-3; TCRdb selects TRBD1, and the lack of DNA leaves this call unchecked. The CDR3 length is 13 residues. Germline V gives CDR1 SQVTM, CDR2 ANQGSEA.

V and J are TRBV19 and TRBJ2-5; TCRdb lists TRBD2, though no DNA is available to test this call. CDR1 and CDR2 (germline): LNHDA, SQIVND (reference sequence). This CDR3 has 13 residues. CDR3 protein: CASRGRAQETQYF.

The CDR3: CASSLGPAYEQYF. The chain has TRBV6-2 or TRBV6-3 and TRBJ2-7; the D call of TRBD2 rests on TCRdb alone, since no DNA is present to check it. This CDR3 is 13 amino acids long. Germline loops: CDR1 MNHEY, CDR2 SVGEGT.

CDR3 in amino acids: CASSYPTREGSHNEQFF. The chain employs TRBV6-5 and TRBJ2-1; the TRBD2 assignment by TCRdb is unverifiable without DNA. This CDR3 has 17 amino acids. Germline CDR1 MNHEY, CDR2 SVGAGI.

The gene calls are TRBV5-4 and TRBJ2-3; TCRdb names TRBD1, which stays unverified in the absence of DNA. CDR1 is SGHNT and CDR2 is YYREEE in the germline V gene (reference sequence). This CDR3 spans 16 amino acids. The CDR3 loop is CASSFGGARGPDTQYF. The whole variable domain, filled in from reference TRBV5-4 and TRBJ2-3, reads ETGVTQSPTHLIKTRGQQVTLRCSSQSGHNTVSWYQQALGQGPQFIFQYYREEENGRGNFPPRFSGLQFPNYSSELNVNALELDDSALYLCASSFGGARGPDTQYFGPGTRLTVL.

The chain is built from TRBV6-5 and TRBJ2-5; no DNA is available, so the TRBD1 call from TCRdb remains unchecked. This CDR3 is 13 amino acids long. Germline V gene sequence: CDR1 MNHEY, CDR2 SVGAGI. CDR3 amino acids: CASSRMGGETQYF.